This section outlines one T cell receptor beta chain sequence together with its context. No antigen is known for it. The data derive from a study of spatial heterogeneity in lung cancer. Indicated time point: sample taken at primary tumor resection. Donors were around 70 untreated early-stage non-small cell lung cancer patients. The library protocol tagged each TCR cDNA with a unique molecular identifier. TCRdb processed the 5' RACE reads anew with MiXCR; each CDR3 protein has one entry. The sample includes nearly 80,000 distinct CDR3 sequences, under 8.5% of them seen just once. Regarding the study as a whole: More often at tumor resection than at routine follow-up, ubiquitous expanded tumor TCRs were detected in the blood.

This material consisted of PBMCs, taken at surgery. The TCR comes from a male donor with early-stage non-small cell lung cancer.

Here the CDR3 reads CASSLEGGGRGSSDTQYF. The CDR3 coding sequence is TGTGCCAGCAGCTTAGAGGGGGGCGGGAGGGGGAGCTCAGATACGCAGTATTTT. The chain is built from TRBV11-2 and TRBJ2-3; 9 bases align to TRBD2. The V and J ends lost 0 bases and 4 bases, in that order; junction bases with no gene match: 11. The CDR3 sequence is 18 residues long. The V gene's germline CDR1 is SGHAT and CDR2 FQNNGV.